These 14 T cell receptor beta chains originate from one sample sequenced in a study of blood T cell repertoires in COVID-19. Generated by immunoSEQ multiplex PCR, the TCRdb table keeps only in-frame clones and is missing some. This sample yields 65,000 or so clones, of which under 90% are seen a single time; under 4% belongs to the top ten. The sequencing sample was made of peripheral blood. Source of these receptors: a man between 45 and 60 years old with active COVID-19.

V gene TRBV15 combines with J gene TRBJ2-5, with 8 bases aligning to TRBD2. Losses at the gene ends were 0 bases for V and 5 bases for J; bases not matched to a gene: 11. The CDR3 consists of 17 residues. Germline values: CDR1 LNHNV, CDR2 YYDKDF (reference sequence). CDR3 loop: CATSRDLERGTRETQYF. The CDR3 bases are TGTGCCACCAGCAGAGATCTGGAGCGGGGGACTCGGGAGACCCAGTACTTC. Using reference TRBV15 and TRBJ2-5 for the parts outside the CDR3, the full variable domain is DAMVIQNPRYQVTQFGKPVTLSCSQTLNHNVMYWYQQKSSQAPKLLFHYYDKDFNNEADTPDNFQSRRPNTSFCFLDIRSPGLGDTAMYLCATSRDLERGTRETQYFGPGTRLLVL.

The rearrangement links TRBV5-5 to TRBJ1-1, with D unresolved. Deletions cut 4 bases from V and 0 bases from J, with 10 bases between. This CDR3 comprises 14 residues. Germline V gives CDR1 SGHKS, CDR2 YYEKEE (reference sequence). Written as DNA, the CDR3 is TGTGCCAGCAGCGAAGCCAGGATGAACACTGAAGCTTTCTTT. This gives the protein CASSEARMNTEAFF.

The genes are TRBV24-1 and TRBJ2-1; TRBD1 matches at 7 bases. V shed 5 bases and J 3 bases; nucleotides not matched to a gene: 9. The CDR3 contains 16 residues. Germline-derived CDR1 and CDR2 are KGHDR and SFDVKD. This CDR3 is CATSVLRGSFYNEQFF. The CDR3, as DNA: TGTGCCACCAGTGTCCTCAGGGGGAGCTTCTACAATGAGCAGTTCTTC.

The V and J genes are TRBV19 and TRBJ1-5; D is ambiguous. There are 13 residues in the CDR3. V lost 7 bases and J lost 2, with 9 bases in between. Germline lookup yields CDR1 LNHDA and CDR2 SQIVND (reference sequence). The DNA for the CDR3 is TGTGCCAGTACTGGCCGCCGCAATCAGCCCCAGCATTTT. Its protein product is CASTGRRNQPQHF.

The rearrangement links TRBV6-5 to TRBJ2-3, with 13 bases lining up with TRBD2. The V segment lost 0 bases and the J segment 11 bases; nucleotides outside the gene matches: 8. From germline, CDR1 is MNHEY and CDR2 SVGAGI. The CDR3 sequence is 16 residues long. The CDR3 DNA sequence: TGTGCCAGCAGTTACTCGGCCACTAGCGGGAGGGCCGGGCAGTATTTT. Amino acid sequence: CASSYSATSGRAGQYF.

Only one count was recorded for this clone. This rearrangement joins TRBV5-1 to TRBJ1-3; 7 bases are a match to TRBD1. The germline V gene has CDR1 SGHRS and CDR2 YFSETQ. Trimming removed 3 bases from V and 3 bases from J; junction bases left unmatched: 9. This CDR3 region has 16 residues. The CDR3 nucleotides are TGCGCCAGCAGCTCGAACAGGGGCCCGGGTGGAAACACCATATATTTT. Translating it yields CASSSNRGPGGNTIYF.

V usage is TRBV7-8 and J usage is TRBJ1-6; TRBD1 is a possible D gene (5 bases). Trimming removed 1 base at V and 7 bases at J, with 11 bases between. The germline V gene has CDR1 SGHVS and CDR2 FQNEAQ. CDR3 length equals 15 residues. The CDR3 DNA follows: TGTGCCAGCAGCTTAGTCTCAGGGCGGAATTCACCCCTCCACTTT. Residues: CASSLVSGRNSPLHF.

The chain combines TRBV18 with TRBJ2-1; a possible D gene is TRBD2 (5 bases). There are 16 residues in the CDR3. The germline CDR1 and CDR2 sequences are KGHSH and LQKENI. Trimming took 0 bases from V and 0 from J, leaving 9 bases between them. DNA of the CDR3: TGTGCCAGCTCACCACCGGACGGGATCTCCTACAATGAGCAGTTCTTC. It translates to CASSPPDGISYNEQFF.

The gene calls are TRBV2 and TRBJ2-5, with D possibly matching TRBD2 (6 bases). The CDR3 has 14 amino acids. V was pared by 3 bases and J by 3 bases, with 11 bases between. Per germline, CDR1 SNHLY and CDR2 FYNNEI. In DNA form, the CDR3 reads TGTGCCAGCAGTGAGGGGTCGGGGGAAGAGACCCAGTACTTC. Amino acid sequence: CASSEGSGEETQYF. Drawing the rest from reference TRBV2 and TRBJ2-5, the complete variable domain is EPEVTQTPSHQVTQMGQEVILRCVPISNHLYFYWYRQILGQKVEFLVSFYNNEISEKSEIFDDQFSVERPDGSNFTLKIRSTKLEDSAMYFCASSEGSGEETQYFGPGTRLLVL.

The V gene is TRBV5-6, the J gene TRBJ2-7; D remains unclear. Trimming left V 5 bases short and J 0 bases short, with 3 bases between. Germline V gene sequence: CDR1 SGHDT, CDR2 YYEEEE. This CDR3 region has 11 residues. The CDR3: CASSRSYEQYF. In DNA, the CDR3 is TGTGCCAGCAGTCGCTCCTACGAGCAGTACTTC.

The count of this clone is one. The chain employs TRBV2 and TRBJ2-1; a possible D gene is TRBD2 (6 bases). Germline lookup yields CDR1 SNHLY and CDR2 FYNNEI. The CDR3 sequence is 16 residues long. With 4 bases removed from V and 9 bases from J, the gap between germline ends came to 22 bases. CDR3 loop: CASSGGSFILASEQFF. CDR3 nucleotides: TGTGCCAGCAGTGGGGGCTCCTTTATTCTAGCGAGTGAGCAGTTCTTC.

The chain links TRBV12-3 or TRBV12-4 to TRBJ1-2; a weak D match, TRBD1 (5 bases). The V end was cut by 6 bases, the J end by 2 bases, with 10 bases between. CDR3 length: 13 residues. The CDR3 reads CASSLDTNYGYTF. CDR3 sequence (DNA): TGTGCCAGCAGCCTGGACACCAACTATGGCTACACCTTC.

This clone was seen once. The V and J genes are TRBV24-1 and TRBJ2-3; 13 bases are a match to TRBD2. The CDR3 is 17 amino acids. J gave up 8 bases and V 7 bases, and 14 bases lay outside the gene matches. Germline lookup yields CDR1 KGHDR and CDR2 SFDVKD. The CDR3 nucleotides read TGTGCCACCAGAAGCTTACTAGCGGGGGGGTCTCGAGGTACGCAGTATTTT. It encodes CATRSLLAGGSRGTQYF.

The chain uses TRBV21-1 and TRBJ2-1; the table's D call, TRBD1, has no DNA check behind it. TRBV21-1 is annotated as a pseudogene. This CDR3 is 18 amino acids long. CDR3 DNA sequence: TGTGCCAGCAGCACCAGACAGATCGACAGGGCGATCTACAATGAGCAGTTCTTC. Amino acid sequence: CASSTRQIDRAIYNEQFF.